The 4 T cell receptor beta chains reported below all come from one sample, sequenced in a study of vaccination effects on CD4 cells after COVID-19. Viral peptide pool expansion of antigen-specific CD4+ T cells preceded sequencing in the ViraFEST assay. When around 9 days of culture had elapsed, CD4+ T cells were isolated. The participants, recipients of two vaccine doses, got either BNT162b2 or mRNA-1273. These receptors' antigens are unknown. Profiling relied on immunoSEQ multiplex PCR, and the TCRdb table lists in-frame clones only, not all of them. The table includes 60,000 to 85,000 clones, around two thirds detected once. Source: CD4+ T cells from PBMCs cultured with HCoV-229E spike peptides, taken after COVID-19 vaccination. The source of these receptors is a human donor who received a COVID-19 vaccine.

The V and J genes are TRBV27 and TRBJ2-3; 12 bases align to TRBD2. The CDR3 is 16 residues long. Trimming took 2 bases from V and 1 from J; bases not matched to a gene: 1. CDR1 and CDR2 (germline): MNHEY, SMNVEV (reference sequence). CDR3 residues: CASSLRLAGGTDTQYF. The CDR3 region has the DNA TGTGCCAGCAGTTTACGACTAGCGGGGGGCACAGATACGCAGTATTTT.

This clone was counted once. The chain carries TRBV5-6 and TRBJ1-5; 8 nucleotides match TRBD1. Germline V gene lookup returns CDR1 SGHDT and CDR2 YYEEEE. V lost 4 bases, J lost 7 bases, and 13 bases stayed unmatched. The length of the CDR3 is 16 residues. CDR3 DNA: TGTGCCAGCAGCGGGGGCCAGGACAGGGATCTGCAGCCCCAGCATTTT. This encodes CASSGGQDRDLQPQHF.

The genes are TRBV27 and TRBJ1-2; 8 bases are a match to TRBD1. The CDR3 loop spans 13 amino acids. The germline V gene encodes CDR1 MNHEY and CDR2 SMNVEV (reference sequence). V was pared by 3 bases and J by 6 bases, with 3 bases of the junction left unmatched. The CDR3 bases are TGTGCCAGCAGTTTTCTGGACAGGGATGGCTACACCTTC. Protein: CASSFLDRDGYTF.

Only one count was recorded for this clone. The chain has TRBV11-2 and TRBJ2-3, with D perhaps TRBD2 (7 bases). This CDR3 comprises 14 residues. V lost 6 bases and J lost 1, with 11 bases in between. Germline loops: CDR1 SGHAT, CDR2 FQNNGV. The CDR3 here is CASRQGGGTDTQYF. DNA for the CDR3: TGTGCCAGCAGACAAGGGGGGGGCACAGATACGCAGTATTTT. Drawing the rest from reference TRBV11-2 and TRBJ2-3, the complete variable domain is EAGVAQSPRYKIIEKRQSVAFWCNPISGHATLYWYQQILGQGPKLLIQFQNNGVVDDSQLPKDRFSAERLKGVDSTLKIQPAKLEDSAVYLCASRQGGGTDTQYFGPGTRLTVL.